These T cell receptor beta chains were read from a single sample in a study of blood T cell repertoires in COVID-19. Data came from immunoSEQ multiplex PCR; TCRdb stores just in-frame clones and leaves some out. Among 100,000 to 150,000 clones, 75% to 90% were seen once, and the ten largest hold roughly 2.5%. What was sequenced was peripheral blood. These receptors all come from a man aged 50 to 60 with active COVID-19. The CDR3 runs from the conserved cysteine through the conserved F or W. D genes are given only for firm matches.

TRBD2,TRBV24-1,17,CATSDPLGSGGIGEQFF
NA,TRBV20-1,13,CSASSRMNTEAFF
NA,TRBV2,11,CASSDGQPQHF
NA,TRBV5-1,15,CASSLNGDSNYGYTF
TRBD1,TRBV6-5,13,CATLDRGNYGYTF
NA,TRBV5-5,15,CASSLSTATNYGYTF
NA,TRBV12-1,13,CAGPVYGNQPQHF
NA,TRBV9,14,CASSVPGGPPTQYF
NA,TRBV10-3,15,CAISAGQTLNSPLHF
NA,TRBV24-1,13,CATSDSLGTEAFF
TRBD1,TRBV6-5,16,CASSYSSGTAFYGYTF
NA,TRBV19,17,CASSIGQKRVTNYGYTF
NA,TRBV4-1,21,CASSQVPITVGPQGTNTEAFF
NA,TRBV6-5,14,CASRPAGGLYGYTF
NA,TRBV19,14,CASSRLLHTDTQYF
NA,TRBV6-5,13,CASRRQRNQPQHF
TRBD1,TRBV2,15,CADRQGLATNEKLFF
NA,TRBV5-6,13,CASSQGHQETQYF
NA,TRBV27,11,CASSYRQPQHF
TRBD1,TRBV5-1,16,CASGTVGLSSSYEQYF
NA,TRBV29-1,14,CSAGGGSNTGELFF
TRBD1,TRBV5-6,14,CASSSDRGAGEQFF
NA,TRBV11-2,15,CASSSGPTPRDTQYF
NA,TRBV4-3,16,CASSQTGLGTTDTQYF
TRBD1,TRBV6-5,14,CASKEGQGSYEQYF
NA,TRBV1,14,CTSSHGSSGNTIYF
TRBD1,TRBV4-1,16,CASSQNGQGTNEKLFF
TRBD1,TRBV4-1,17,CASSLLDWDSLHDGYTF
NA,TRBV6-1,15,CASSESTDSGNTIYF
TRBD1,TRBV19,13,CASSSTGERRYTF
TRBD1,TRBV5-6,14,CASSSPGGASEAFF
TRBD1,TRBV3-1/TRBV3-2,18,CASSQAYPGTGANYGYTF
TRBD1,TRBV6-5,14,CASSSPTGQDEQFF
TRBD1,TRBV4-1,14,CASSHGQGIGGYTF
NA,TRBV4-3,15,CASSPEGRITDTQYF
NA,TRBV11-3,14,CASSLVGRRYGYTF
TRBD1,TRBV29-1,13,CSVVTGTSYEQYF
TRBD1,TRBV6-1,17,CASSDPPGGSYNSPLHF
NA,TRBV6-5,12,CATDSSYNEQFF
NA,TRBV3-1/TRBV3-2,12,CASSQVRTEAFF
NA,TRBV10-1,15,CASSESVRRNEKLFF
TRBD2,TRBV25-1,13,CASSGGFWYEQYF
TRBD2,TRBV6-5,13,CASIRGGRETQYF
TRBD1,TRBV9,14,CASRPGQTNSPLHF
NA,TRBV5-1,16,CASSLLGGANTGELFF
NA,TRBV2,12,CASPFSTDTQYF
TRBD1,TRBV19,17,CASKNKQTGEGSYEQYF
TRBD1,TRBV10-3,13,CAISPRGQDEQYF
NA,TRBV19,15,CASSLTGSMNTEAFF
TRBD1,TRBV19,15,CASRTTNRGPTEAFF
NA,TRBV7-2,15,CASSYDRGSGNTIYF
TRBD2,TRBV30,14,CAWSVGLAYNEQFF
NA,TRBV6-5,13,CASKGGTNYGYTF